This TCR beta chain was documented in a study of cytomegalovirus exposure and HLA in healthy donors. General study results and limits: In a later analysis, first-cohort TCR clusters were found to tend to co-occur in the roughly 120 validation repertoires. Rarity marked most TCR sequences, yet some public TCRs occurred in many donors.

Sequenced by immunoSEQ multiplex PCR; TCRdb stores in-frame clones only, minus some. In the table there are roughly 240,000 clones, 80% to 90% of which are singletons. The study drew the donors from its roughly 120-subject validation cohort, separate from the approximately 700-subject first cohort. V shed 7 bases and J 2 bases; nucleotides not matched to a gene: 11. CDR1 is LGHNA and CDR2 is YNFKEQ in the germline V gene. The CDR3 runs to 15 residues. Turning to this clone: Antigen: not known.

The sequenced sample was PBMCs. The receptor was derived from a man younger than 30 in good health and CMV-seronegative. This chain joins TRBV4-2 and TRBJ2-7; 7 nucleotides agree with TRBD2. The CDR3 sequence is CASTLGLAVAYEQYF. The CDR3 coding sequence is TGTGCCAGCACCCTAGGGCTAGCGGTAGCCTACGAGCAGTACTTC.